This T cell receptor (beta chain) was retrieved from a study of blood T cell repertoires in COVID-19. Study context: Specimens from acute and convalescent COVID-19 originated in the United States, Italy and Spain.

Trimming shortened V by 0 bases and J by 8 bases, and 14 bases separated the two germline ends. This CDR3 region has 14 residues. CDR1 GTSNPN and CDR2 SVGIG come from the germline V gene (reference sequence). The assay was immunoSEQ multiplex PCR, and TCRdb's table has in-frame clones only and misses some. The sample carries some 150,000 clones, around 89% recorded once. This TCR was recovered from a woman younger than 30 who had recovered from COVID-19. This sequence joins TRBV30 and TRBJ2-1; D is uncertain. The sample consisted of PBMCs or T cells enriched from blood (not recorded which). CDR3 protein: CAWSVRLGPDEQFF. As DNA, the CDR3 is TGTGCCTGGAGTGTACGTCTAGGTCCCGATGAGCAGTTCTTC.